The 26 T cell receptor beta chains listed next were all sequenced from one sample in a study of vaccination and CD4 T cells after COVID-19. Noted treatment: 10-day PBMC culture with coronavirus spike peptide pools or control peptides (ViraFEST assay). The Oncomine TCR Beta short-read assay was applied to DNA of cultured CD4+ T cells. TCRdb called the PCR reads again in MiXCR, with one record for every CDR3 protein. The sample has around 18,000 distinct CDR3 sequences, 70% seen once. The antigens for these receptors are not known. Input material: CD4+ T cells from blood, cultured in vitro. Source of these receptors: a human donor who had recovered from COVID-19.

This clonotype has only a few counts. This chain joins TRBV11-3 and TRBJ2-3, with D unclear. Germline CDR1 and CDR2: SGHNT and YENEEA. This CDR3 has 15 amino acids. The V end lost 2 bases, the J end lost 0 bases, and 9 bases lay between the germline ends. The CDR3 region is CASSLRAGSTDTQYF. The CDR3 DNA is TGTGCCAGCAGCTTACGGGCAGGAAGCACAGATACGCAGTATTTT.

CDR3 residues: CASSSQDRGSYGYTF. The CDR3 DNA is TGTGCCAGCAGCTCCCAGGACAGGGGCAGCTATGGCTACACCTTC. The chain recombines TRBV7-8 with TRBJ1-2; TRBD1 matches 9 bases. Germline V gene sequence: CDR1 SGHVS, CDR2 FQNEAQ. This CDR3 has 15 residues. Unmatched junction bases numbered 7, after V lost 4 bases and J lost 4 bases. Looking up the rest from reference TRBV7-8 and TRBJ1-2 gives the full variable domain: GAGVSQSPRYKVAKRGQDVALRCDPISGHVSLFWYQQALGQGPEFLTYFQNEAQLDKSGLPSDRFFAERPEGSVSTLKIQRTQQEDSAVYLCASSSQDRGSYGYTFGSGTRLTVV.

To note about this clonotype: A junction boundary mismatches the germline segment, possibly from a read error. The chain combines TRBV27 with TRBJ2-7; the match to TRBD2 covers 12 bases. CDR1 and CDR2 (germline): MNHEY, SMNVEV (reference sequence). The CDR3 is 17 amino acids. CDR3 loop: CASSLRASGRALYEQCF. CDR3 DNA sequence: TGTGCCAGCAGTTTAAGGGCTAGCGGGAGGGCCCTCTACGAGCAGTGCTTC.

This clonotype appeared once. The chain joins TRBV7-2 to TRBJ2-5; no definite D call. Trimming cost V 5 bases and J 8 bases, with 9 bases left between them. Germline values: CDR1 SGHTA, CDR2 FQGNSA. This CDR3 has 11 residues. The CDR3 is CASSPRQTQYF. As DNA, the CDR3 is TGTGCCAGCAGCCCCCGTCAAACCCAGTACTTC.

The chain is built from TRBV24-1 and TRBJ2-2, with a weak D call TRBD2 (5 bases). Germline CDR1 is KGHDR and CDR2 is SFDVKD. CDR3 size: 12 residues. V dropped 6 bases and J dropped 4 bases, with 5 bases sitting between them. CDR3 in DNA: TGTGCCACCAGTAGCGGCACCGGGGAGCTGTTTTTT. It encodes CATSSGTGELFF.

This chain uses TRBV7-9 with TRBJ1-5; 7 nucleotides line up with TRBD1. V shed 6 bases and J 2 bases; nucleotides not matched to a gene: 4. Germline assignment: CDR1 SEHNR and CDR2 FQNEAQ (reference sequence). There are 14 residues in the CDR3. CDR3 DNA sequence: TGTGCCAGCAGTACCACAGGGGGCAATCAGCCCCAGCATTTT. It specifies CASSTTGGNQPQHF.

V gene TRBV28 combines with J gene TRBJ2-7; 9 bases are shared with TRBD1. This CDR3 has 14 residues. The J segment lost 4 bases and the V segment lost 5 bases, leaving 6 bases of the junction unmatched. Germline-derived CDR1 and CDR2 are MDHEN and SYDVKM. DNA of the CDR3: TGTGCCAGCAGTGCCCCGGACAGGGGTTACGAGCAGTACTTC. Translation: CASSAPDRGYEQYF.

V is TRBV28 and J is TRBJ1-2; 7 bases match TRBD1. Per germline, CDR1 MDHEN and CDR2 SYDVKM. The CDR3 extends over 17 amino acids. The trim removed 6 bases at V and 6 bases at J, leaving 19 bases unmatched. The CDR3 DNA sequence: TGTGCCAGCAGGCACCGCTCTACGACAGGGAGGGCGAATGGCTACACCTTC. It codes for CASRHRSTTGRANGYTF.

This clonotype has a handful of counts. The chain is built from TRBV29-1 and TRBJ2-7; 7 bases line up with TRBD2. The CDR3 covers 15 residues. Germline CDR1 and CDR2: SQVTM and ANQGSEA. Unmatched junction bases numbered 7, after V lost 0 bases and J lost 2 bases. The CDR3 loop reads CSVEDLSSGAYEQYF. CDR3 coding DNA: TGCAGCGTTGAAGACCTTTCTAGCGGCGCCTACGAGCAGTACTTC.

The V and J genes are TRBV12-1 and TRBJ2-3; the D segment call TRBD2 is taken from the table without a DNA check. TRBV12-1 is a documented pseudogene. There are 19 residues in the CDR3. CDR3 coding DNA: TGTGCCAGCAGCCCCATCGCTCGGACTAGCGGGAGATGCACAGATACGCAGTATTTT. This sequence encodes CASSPIARTSGRCTDTQYF.

In this sample, this clonotype turned up a few times. The rearrangement joins TRBV6-2 or TRBV6-3 to TRBJ1-5; no firm D call. The CDR3 has 15 residues. V lost 3 bases to trimming and J lost 3 bases, with 12 bases between them. Germline V gene lookup returns CDR1 MNHEY and CDR2 SVGEGT. The CDR3 DNA sequence: TGTGCCAGCAGTTATGTATCGGGTTTCAATCAGCCCCAGCATTTT. Translated, it gives CASSYVSGFNQPQHF.

The chain combines TRBV7-9 with TRBJ1-2; a possible D gene is TRBD1 (5 bases). The CDR3 contains 14 residues. The ends were cut back, 6 bases at V and 4 bases at J, with 15 bases in the middle. Germline V gives CDR1 SEHNR, CDR2 FQNEAQ (reference sequence). The CDR3 reads CASRDSGTSYGYTF. CDR3 DNA sequence: TGTGCCAGCAGAGATTCAGGGACTAGCTATGGCTACACCTTC.

The chain uses TRBV6-2 or TRBV6-3 and TRBJ1-2, with D unresolved. Germline values: CDR1 MNHEY, CDR2 SVGEGT. The CDR3 runs 13 residues. Between the trimmed V and J ends, which lost 8 bases and 6 bases, there was a span of 16 bases. This CDR3 reads CASLGNFGDGYTF. In nucleotides, the CDR3 is TGTGCCAGCTTGGGGAATTTCGGGGATGGCTACACCTTC.

This clonotype was detected once. V gene TRBV7-9 combines with J gene TRBJ1-6, with a weak D call TRBD1 (6 bases). V was shortened by 1 base and J by 10 bases, with 11 bases between the two germline ends. The CDR3 is 14 amino acids. The V gene's germline CDR1 is SEHNR and CDR2 FQNEAQ (reference sequence). This chain's CDR3 is CASSLVGAESPLHF. CDR3 bases: TGTGCCAGCAGCTTAGTGGGGGCTGAGTCACCCCTCCACTTT.

The V call is TRBV11-3, the J call TRBJ2-7, with 9 bases identical to TRBD2. J was trimmed by 1 base and V by 7 bases; bases with no gene match: 8. This CDR3 has 15 amino acids. CDR1 and CDR2 from the germline V gene are SGHNT and YENEEA. The DNA for the CDR3 is TGTGCCAGCACCCGTGTGACTAGCGGTTCCTACGAGCAGTACTTC. It yields the protein CASTRVTSGSYEQYF.

The gene calls are TRBV2 and TRBJ2-5, with 7 bases matching TRBD1. J was trimmed by 2 bases and V by 6 bases; bases with no gene match: 0. The CDR3 loop spans 12 amino acids. The V gene's germline CDR1 is SNHLY and CDR2 FYNNEI. The DNA of the CDR3 is TGTGCCAGCAGGGGACAGCAAGAGACCCAGTACTTC. Protein product: CASRGQQETQYF.

This clonotype has a single count. The chain links TRBV10-3 to TRBJ1-2; 8 nucleotides align to TRBD1. V was clipped by 5 bases and J by 3 bases; unmatched bases: 2. The CDR3 sequence is 13 residues long. Germline CDR1 and CDR2: ENHRY and SYGVKD. The CDR3 DNA reads TGTGCCATCAGTCAGACAGGGGACTATGGCTACACCTTC. Translation: CAISQTGDYGYTF.

The chain couples TRBV7-9 to TRBJ2-5; D is unclear. Looked up from germline, CDR1 is SEHNR and CDR2 is FQNEAQ (reference sequence). CDR3 length: 13 amino acids. Trimming cost V 4 bases and J 5 bases, with 11 bases left between them. The CDR3 DNA sequence: TGTGCCAGCAGCTCAGGAGTTTGGGAGACCCAGTACTTC. This translates into CASSSGVWETQYF.

This clonotype has just a few counts. The chain employs TRBV29-1 and TRBJ2-7; 12 bases are shared with TRBD2. Germline trimming cut 6 bases from V and 4 bases from J; bases unmatched to any gene: 1. Germline assignment: CDR1 SQVTM and CDR2 ANQGSEA. This CDR3 is 12 amino acids long. CDR3 in amino acids: CSVGLAGYEQYF. The CDR3 coding sequence is TGCAGCGTAGGACTAGCGGGGTACGAGCAGTACTTC.

This clonotype was picked up a small number of times. This sequence joins TRBV30 and TRBJ2-2, with D unresolved. Germline-derived CDR1 and CDR2 are GTSNPN and SVGIG (reference sequence). The CDR3 loop spans 14 amino acids. Trimming pared 3 bases from V and 4 bases from J, leaving 12 bases between. The CDR3 spells CAWRWGTGTGELFF. CDR3 DNA sequence: TGTGCCTGGAGGTGGGGTACGGGCACCGGGGAGCTGTTTTTT.

The chain is built from TRBV6-2 or TRBV6-3 and TRBJ1-1; D possibly corresponds to TRBD1 (5 bases). V lost 4 bases and J 10 bases, leaving 10 bases between the germline ends. Per germline, CDR1 MNHEY and CDR2 SVGEGT. The CDR3 sequence is 11 residues long. The CDR3 DNA sequence: TGTGCCAGCAGTTGGGGCATGGGAGCTTTCTTT. Protein product: CASSWGMGAFF.

The table lists this clonotype with a few counts. The chain joins TRBV6-1 to TRBJ2-4, with unresolved D. This CDR3 comprises 16 residues. Germline-derived CDR1 and CDR2 are MNHNS and SASEGT. Trimming stripped 6 bases from V and 0 bases from J, with 15 bases between. The CDR3 is CASSPGPNLAKNIQYF. CDR3 bases: TGTGCCAGCAGCCCCGGGCCAAACCTAGCCAAAAACATTCAGTACTTC.

The chain combines TRBV2 with TRBJ2-5; possible D gene TRBD2, 5 bases. The CDR3 contains 13 residues. With 8 bases removed from V and 1 base from J, the gap between germline ends came to 11 bases. The germline V gene has CDR1 SNHLY and CDR2 FYNNEI. CDR3 loop: CASGSLGQETQYF. In nucleotides, the CDR3 is TGTGCCAGCGGGAGTTTAGGCCAAGAGACCCAGTACTTC.

This clonotype has a handful of counts. The chain carries TRBV27 and TRBJ1-5; weak D call: TRBD1 (5 bases). The CDR3 is 14 residues long. Between the trimmed V and J ends, which lost 10 bases and 6 bases, there was a span of 19 bases. CDR1 MNHEY and CDR2 SMNVEV come from the germline V gene (reference sequence). The CDR3 DNA sequence: TGTGCCATCTCATGGCAGGGTGGTTTTCAGCCCCAGCATTTT. It specifies CAISWQGGFQPQHF.

The chain recombines TRBV18 with TRBJ2-5; 7 bases match TRBD1. Looked up from germline, CDR1 is KGHSH and CDR2 is LQKENI. The ends lost 6 bases at V and 1 base at J; junction bases unmatched: 8. This CDR3 region has 15 residues. This CDR3 reads CASSKTSGGQETQYF. In DNA, the CDR3 is TGTGCCAGCTCGAAAACTTCAGGGGGCCAAGAGACCCAGTACTTC.

This clonotype has a single count. The chain is built from TRBV4-3 and TRBJ1-6; D is undetermined. Trimming cost V 8 bases and J 9 bases, with 14 bases left between them. CDR1 and CDR2 (germline): LGHNA, YSLEER. This CDR3 comprises 13 residues. CDR3: CASGQEVRSPLHF. Written as DNA, the CDR3 is TGCGCCAGCGGGCAAGAGGTTCGTTCACCCCTCCACTTT.